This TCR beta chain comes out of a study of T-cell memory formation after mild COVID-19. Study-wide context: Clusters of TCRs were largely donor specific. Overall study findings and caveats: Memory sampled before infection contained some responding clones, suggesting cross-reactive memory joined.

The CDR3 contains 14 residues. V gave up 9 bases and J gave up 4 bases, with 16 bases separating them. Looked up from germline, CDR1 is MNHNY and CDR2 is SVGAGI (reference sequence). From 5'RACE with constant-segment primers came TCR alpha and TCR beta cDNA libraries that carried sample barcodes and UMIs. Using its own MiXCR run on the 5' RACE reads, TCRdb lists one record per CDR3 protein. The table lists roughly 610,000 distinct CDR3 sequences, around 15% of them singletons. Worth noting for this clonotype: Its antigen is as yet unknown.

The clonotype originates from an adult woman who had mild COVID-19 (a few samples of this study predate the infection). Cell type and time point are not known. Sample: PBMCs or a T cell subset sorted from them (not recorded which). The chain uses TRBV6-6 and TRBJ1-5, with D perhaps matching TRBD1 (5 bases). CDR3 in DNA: TGTGCCAGTGTACGGGACTTTCCGAATCAGCCCCAGCATTTT. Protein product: CASVRDFPNQPQHF.